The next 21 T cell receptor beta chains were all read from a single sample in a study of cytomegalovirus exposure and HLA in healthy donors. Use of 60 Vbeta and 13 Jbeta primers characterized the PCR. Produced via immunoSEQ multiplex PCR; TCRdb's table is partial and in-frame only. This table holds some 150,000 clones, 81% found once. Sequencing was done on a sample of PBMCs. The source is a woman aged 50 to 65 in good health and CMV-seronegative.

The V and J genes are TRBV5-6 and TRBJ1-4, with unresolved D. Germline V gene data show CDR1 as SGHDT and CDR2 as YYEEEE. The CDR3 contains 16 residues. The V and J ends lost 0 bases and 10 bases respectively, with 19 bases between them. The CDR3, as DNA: TGTGCCAGCAGCTTGGAAGGACGTGGGTCTACTAGAAAACTGTTTTTT. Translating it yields CASSLEGRGSTRKLFF.

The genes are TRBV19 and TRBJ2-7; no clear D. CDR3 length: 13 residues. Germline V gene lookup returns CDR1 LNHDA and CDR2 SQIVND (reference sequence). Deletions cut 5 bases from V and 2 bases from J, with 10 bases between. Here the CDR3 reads CASSFGSTYEQYF. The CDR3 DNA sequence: TGTGCCAGTAGTTTTGGCAGTACCTACGAGCAGTACTTC.

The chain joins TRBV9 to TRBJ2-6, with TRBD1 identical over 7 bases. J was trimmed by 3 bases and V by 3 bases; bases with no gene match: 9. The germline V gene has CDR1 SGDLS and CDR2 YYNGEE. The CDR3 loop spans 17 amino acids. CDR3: CASSDRDRLNGANVLTF. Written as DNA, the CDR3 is TGTGCCAGCAGCGACCGGGACAGACTAAATGGGGCCAACGTCCTGACTTTC.

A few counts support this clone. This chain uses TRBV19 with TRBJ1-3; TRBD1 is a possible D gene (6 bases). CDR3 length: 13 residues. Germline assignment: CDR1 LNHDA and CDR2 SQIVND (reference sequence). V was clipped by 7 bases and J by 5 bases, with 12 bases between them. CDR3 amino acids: CASKTTGRNTIYF. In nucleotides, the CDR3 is TGTGCCAGTAAAACTACAGGGAGAAACACCATATATTTT.

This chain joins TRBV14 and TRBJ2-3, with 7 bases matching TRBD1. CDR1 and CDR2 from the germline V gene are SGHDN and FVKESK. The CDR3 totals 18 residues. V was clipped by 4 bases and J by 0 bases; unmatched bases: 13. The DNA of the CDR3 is TGTGCCAGCAGCCCACCCCCTAAGGGGGCCTCTAGCACAGATACGCAGTATTTT. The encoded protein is CASSPPPKGASSTDTQYF.

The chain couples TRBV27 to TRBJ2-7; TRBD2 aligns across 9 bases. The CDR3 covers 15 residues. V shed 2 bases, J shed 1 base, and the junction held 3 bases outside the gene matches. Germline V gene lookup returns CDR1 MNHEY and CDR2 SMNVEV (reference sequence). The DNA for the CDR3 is TGTGCCAGCAGTTTAAGCCTAGCGGGGTCCTACGAGCAGTACTTC. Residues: CASSLSLAGSYEQYF.

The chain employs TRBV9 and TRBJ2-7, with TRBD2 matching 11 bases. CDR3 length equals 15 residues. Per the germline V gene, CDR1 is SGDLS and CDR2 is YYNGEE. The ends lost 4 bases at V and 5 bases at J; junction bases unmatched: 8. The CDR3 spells CASSQTSGRRHEQYF. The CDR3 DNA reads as TGTGCCAGCAGCCAAACTAGCGGGAGACGACACGAGCAGTACTTC.

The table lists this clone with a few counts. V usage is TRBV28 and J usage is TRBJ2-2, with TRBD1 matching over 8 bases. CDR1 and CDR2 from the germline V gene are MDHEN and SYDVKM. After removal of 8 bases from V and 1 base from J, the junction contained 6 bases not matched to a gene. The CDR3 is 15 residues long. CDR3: CASRPGQVNTGELFF. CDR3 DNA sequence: TGTGCCAGCCGACCGGGACAGGTGAACACCGGGGAGCTGTTTTTT. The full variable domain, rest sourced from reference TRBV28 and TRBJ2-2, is DVKVTQSSRYLVKRTGEKVFLECVQDMDHENMFWYRQDPGLGLRLIYFSYDVKMKEKGDIPEGYSVSREKKERFSLILESASTNQTSMYLCASRPGQVNTGELFFGEGSRLTVL.

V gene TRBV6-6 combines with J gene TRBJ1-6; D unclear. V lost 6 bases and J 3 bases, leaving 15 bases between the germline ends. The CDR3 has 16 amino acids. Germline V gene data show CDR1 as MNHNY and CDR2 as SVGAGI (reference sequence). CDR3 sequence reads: CASRTNRGNYNSPLHF. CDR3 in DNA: TGTGCCAGCAGGACAAACCGGGGAAACTATAATTCACCCCTCCACTTT.

CDR3 coding DNA: TGTGCCAGCAGGGAAACCGGGACAGAACGATACGAGCAGTACTTC. Its translation is CASRETGTERYEQYF. The chain carries TRBV2 and TRBJ2-7; 7 bases are shared with TRBD1. Per germline, CDR1 SNHLY and CDR2 FYNNEI. V was pared by 6 bases and J by 4 bases, with 12 bases of the junction left unmatched. The CDR3 has 15 residues.

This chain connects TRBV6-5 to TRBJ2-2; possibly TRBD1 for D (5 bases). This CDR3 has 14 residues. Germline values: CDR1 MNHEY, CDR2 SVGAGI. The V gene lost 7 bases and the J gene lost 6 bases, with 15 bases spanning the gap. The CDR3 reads CASTQGSPAGELFF. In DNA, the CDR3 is TGTGCCAGCACTCAGGGAAGTCCAGCCGGGGAGCTGTTTTTT.

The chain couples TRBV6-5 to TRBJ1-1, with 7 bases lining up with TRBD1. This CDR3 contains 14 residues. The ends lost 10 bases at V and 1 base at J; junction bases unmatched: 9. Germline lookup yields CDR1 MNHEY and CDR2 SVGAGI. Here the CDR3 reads CAIRKGQSNTEAFF. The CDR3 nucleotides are TGTGCCATCCGGAAGGGACAGTCGAACACTGAAGCTTTCTTT.

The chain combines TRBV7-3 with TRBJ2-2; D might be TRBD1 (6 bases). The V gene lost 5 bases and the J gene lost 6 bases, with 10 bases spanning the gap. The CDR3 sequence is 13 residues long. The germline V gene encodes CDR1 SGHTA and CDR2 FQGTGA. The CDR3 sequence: CASSPEGAGELFF. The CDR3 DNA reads TGTGCCAGCAGCCCCGAGGGGGCCGGGGAGCTGTTTTTT.

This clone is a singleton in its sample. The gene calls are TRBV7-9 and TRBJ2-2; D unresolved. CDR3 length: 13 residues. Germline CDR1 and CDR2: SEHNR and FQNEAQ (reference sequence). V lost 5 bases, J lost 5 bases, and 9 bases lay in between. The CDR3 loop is CASSPSQTGELFF. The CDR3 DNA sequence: TGTGCCAGCAGCCCGTCGCAGACCGGGGAGCTGTTTTTT. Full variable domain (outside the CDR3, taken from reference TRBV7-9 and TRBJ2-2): DTGVSQNPRHKITKRGQNVTFRCDPISEHNRLYWYRQTLGQGPEFLTYFQNEAQLEKSRLLSDRFSAERPKGSFSTLEIQRTEQGDSAMYLCASSPSQTGELFFGEGSRLTVL.

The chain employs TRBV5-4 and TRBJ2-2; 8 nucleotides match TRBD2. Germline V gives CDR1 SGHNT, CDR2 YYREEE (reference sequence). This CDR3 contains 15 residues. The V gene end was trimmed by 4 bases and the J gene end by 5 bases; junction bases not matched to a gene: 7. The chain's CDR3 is CASSGGLGGTGELFF. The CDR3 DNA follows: TGTGCCAGCAGCGGGGGACTAGGCGGGACCGGGGAGCTGTTTTTT.

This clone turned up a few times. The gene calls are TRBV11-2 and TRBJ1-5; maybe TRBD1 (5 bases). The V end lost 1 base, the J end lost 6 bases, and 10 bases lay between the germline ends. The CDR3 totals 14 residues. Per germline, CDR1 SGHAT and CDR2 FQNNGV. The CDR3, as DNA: TGTGCCAGCAGCTTAGGGACATCGGGTCAGCCCCAGCATTTT. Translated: CASSLGTSGQPQHF.

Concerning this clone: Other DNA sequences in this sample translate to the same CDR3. CDR3 sequence: CASSPGGHSGNTIYF. In DNA form, the CDR3 reads TGTGCCAGCAGCCCGGGGGGCCACTCTGGAAACACCATATATTTT. The rearrangement joins TRBV9 to TRBJ1-3; D is perhaps TRBD1 (6 bases). Germline values: CDR1 SGDLS, CDR2 YYNGEE. V lost 4 bases and J lost 0, with 11 bases in between. There are 15 residues in the CDR3.

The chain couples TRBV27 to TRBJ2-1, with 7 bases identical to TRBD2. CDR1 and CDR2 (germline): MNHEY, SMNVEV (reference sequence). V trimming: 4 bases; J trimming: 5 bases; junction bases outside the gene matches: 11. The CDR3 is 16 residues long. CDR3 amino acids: CASSSLALAVDNEQFF. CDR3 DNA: TGTGCCAGCAGTTCCCTAGCCCTAGCGGTCGACAATGAGCAGTTCTTC.

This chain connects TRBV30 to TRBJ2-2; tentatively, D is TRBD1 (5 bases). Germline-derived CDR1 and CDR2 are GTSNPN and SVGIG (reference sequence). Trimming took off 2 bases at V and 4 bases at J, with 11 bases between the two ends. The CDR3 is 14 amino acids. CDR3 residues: CAWSMQGGTGELFF. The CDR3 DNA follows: TGTGCCTGGAGTATGCAGGGCGGCACCGGGGAGCTGTTTTTT.

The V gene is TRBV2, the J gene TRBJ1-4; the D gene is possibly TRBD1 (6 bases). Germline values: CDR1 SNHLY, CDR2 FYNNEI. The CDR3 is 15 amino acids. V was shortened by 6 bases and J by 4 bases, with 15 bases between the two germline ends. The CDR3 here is CASSEGGANNEKLFF. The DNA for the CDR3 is TGTGCCAGCAGCGAGGGGGGGGCGAATAATGAAAAACTGTTTTTT. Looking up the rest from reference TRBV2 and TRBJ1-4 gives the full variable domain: EPEVTQTPSHQVTQMGQEVILRCVPISNHLYFYWYRQILGQKVEFLVSFYNNEISEKSEIFDDQFSVERPDGSNFTLKIRSTKLEDSAMYFCASSEGGANNEKLFFGSGTQLSVL.

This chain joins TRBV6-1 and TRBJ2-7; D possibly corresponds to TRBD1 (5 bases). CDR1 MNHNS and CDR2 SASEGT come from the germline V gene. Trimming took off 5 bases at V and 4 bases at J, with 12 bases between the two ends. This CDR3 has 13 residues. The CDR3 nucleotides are TGTGCCAGCAGTCTTAGGACAATATACGAGCAGTACTTC. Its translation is CASSLRTIYEQYF.